This T cell receptor beta chain was profiled in a study of blood T cell repertoires in COVID-19. CDR1 is GTSNPN and CDR2 is SVGIG in the germline V gene (reference sequence). The length of the CDR3 is 13 residues. With 6 bases removed from V and 4 bases from J, the gap between germline ends came to 14 bases. In the original workflow: Quantification of nucleated cells was approximated via reference gene primer amplification. The data were produced by immunoSEQ multiplex PCR, yet TCRdb's version contains in-frame clones alone and is incomplete. D and trimming were read from the DNA, whereas the V and J calls and clone size are those reported in that table. This table holds 150,000 to 200,000 clones, more than 70% found once.

The chain couples TRBV30 to TRBJ2-3; the D gene is possibly TRBD2 (5 bases). The sample consisted of peripheral blood. The receptor was isolated from a human donor in a cohort sampled during active COVID-19. This CDR3 reads CACTHGGADTQYF. In DNA form, the CDR3 reads TGTGCCTGCACACACGGAGGTGCAGATACGCAGTATTTT.